The 21 T cell receptor beta chains presented below share a single source sample, sequenced in a study of T-cell reconstitution after alpha-beta-depleted transplantation in children. TCRbeta library preparation incorporated unique molecular identifiers. TCRdb analysed the PCR reads with MiXCR anew, one entry per CDR3 protein. The data contain approximately 590,000 distinct CDR3 sequences, about 10% of them singletons. The source was PBMCs from the stem cell graft donor, collected from the stem cell graft. The receptor source for this set is a human donor who donated a stem cell graft to a child with acute myeloid leukemia.

This clonotype was seen a few times. This chain uses TRBV7-2 with TRBJ2-3, with D perhaps TRBD2 (5 bases). Trimming shortened V by 1 base and J by 4 bases, and 12 bases separated the two germline ends. The CDR3 extends over 15 amino acids. Looked up from germline, CDR1 is SGHTA and CDR2 is FQGNSA. CDR3 sequence (DNA): TGTGCCAGCAGCTTAGGGCCTAGCTCGTCAGATACGCAGTATTTT. Translation: CASSLGPSSSDTQYF.

The chain recombines TRBV4-3 with TRBJ2-1; TRBD2 matches 11 bases. Germline V gene data show CDR1 as LGHNA and CDR2 as YSLEER. V was clipped by 3 bases and J by 3 bases; unmatched bases: 4. This CDR3 spans 16 amino acids. The CDR3, as DNA: TGCGCCAGCAGCCAGGGACTAGCGGCATACTACAATGAGCAGTTCTTC. Its translation is CASSQGLAAYYNEQFF.

The chain recombines TRBV20-1 with TRBJ2-7, with TRBD1 identical over 7 bases. V gave up 3 bases and J gave up 0 bases; unmatched junction bases: 2. The CDR3 contains 13 residues. Germline CDR1 DFQATT, CDR2 SNEGSKA (reference sequence). The CDR3 region has the DNA TGCAGTGCTAGGGACAGGACCTCCTACGAGCAGTACTTC. Amino acid sequence: CSARDRTSYEQYF.

The rearrangement joins TRBV7-3 to TRBJ2-7; D might be TRBD2 (6 bases). The CDR3 is 17 residues long. V lost 1 base and J lost 2, with 18 bases in between. CDR1 SGHTA and CDR2 FQGTGA come from the germline V gene. CDR3 nucleotides: TGTGCCAGCAGCTTAAAGGCAGGGAGGTGGGGTACCTACGAGCAGTACTTC. It encodes CASSLKAGRWGTYEQYF. The full variable domain, its missing parts supplied by reference TRBV7-3 and TRBJ2-7, is GAGVSQTPSNKVTEKGKYVELRCDPISGHTALYWYRQSLGQGPEFLIYFQGTGAADDSGLPNDRFFAVRPEGSVSTLKIQRTERGDSAVYLCASSLKAGRWGTYEQYFGPGTRLTVT.

The chain joins TRBV27 to TRBJ2-7; D may be TRBD1 or TRBD2 (5 bases each). This CDR3 is built from 16 residues. In germline, CDR1 is MNHEY, CDR2 SMNVEV (reference sequence). V gave up 5 bases and J gave up 2 bases, with 19 bases separating them. The CDR3 DNA reads TGTGCCAGCAGTCTCAAACCGGGACCCAACGCCTACGAGCAGTACTTC. This gives the protein CASSLKPGPNAYEQYF.

This clonotype has at least ten counts. V is TRBV3-2 and J is TRBJ2-3; the table names TRBD2, a call not compared with the DNA. TRBV3-2 is shown as a pseudogene. This CDR3 is 20 amino acids long. CDR3 nucleotides: TGTGCCAGCACCCCTCCAAAAAGCGGGCTAGCGGGAGGGCCAGGAGATACGCAGTATTTT. It specifies CASTPPKSGLAGGPGDTQYF.

The chain links TRBV4-3 to TRBJ2-1, with D possibly being TRBD2 (7 bases). Germline CDR1 reads LGHNA; CDR2 reads YSLEER. The CDR3 is 18 amino acids. Between the trimmed V and J ends, which lost 0 bases and 6 bases, there was a span of 21 bases. CDR3 sequence reads: CASSQDLSARGGSNEQFF. DNA of the CDR3: TGCGCCAGCAGCCAAGACCTTTCAGCCAGGGGCGGGAGCAATGAGCAGTTCTTC.

This clonotype was seen repeatedly, ten times or more. This sequence joins TRBV5-1 and TRBJ2-7; TRBD1 matches at 10 bases. After removal of 0 bases from V and 5 bases from J, the junction contained 2 bases not matched to a gene. Looked up from germline, CDR1 is SGHRS and CDR2 is YFSETQ. This CDR3 is 14 amino acids long. CDR3 DNA sequence: TGCGCCAGCAGCTTGGCCGGGACAGGGGACGAGCAGTACTTC. This sequence encodes CASSLAGTGDEQYF.

The rearrangement uses TRBV7-9 and TRBJ2-3; D possibly corresponds to TRBD2 (5 bases). The V gene's germline CDR1 is SEHNR and CDR2 FQNEAQ (reference sequence). Trimming left V 5 bases short and J 0 bases short, with 15 bases between. This CDR3 contains 16 residues. Here the CDR3 reads CASSTSIGSSTDTQYF. CDR3 nucleotide sequence: TGTGCCAGCAGCACGAGCATAGGGAGCAGCACAGATACGCAGTATTTT.

This clonotype was seen just once. The V call is TRBV5-1, the J call TRBJ2-3; tentatively, D is TRBD1 or TRBD2 (5 bases each). Germline CDR1 SGHRS, CDR2 YFSETQ. The germline V and J ends were trimmed by 5 bases and 4 bases, with 32 bases remaining between them. The CDR3 spans 20 residues. CDR3 protein: CASSRATPGRLALRADTQYF. The DNA for the CDR3 is TGCGCCAGCAGTCGCGCCACACCGGGACGTTTGGCCCTAAGGGCAGATACGCAGTATTTT.

The chain combines TRBV12-3 or TRBV12-4 with TRBJ1-3; maybe TRBD1 (6 bases). Trimming removed 2 bases at V and 1 base at J, with 12 bases between. The CDR3 extends over 16 amino acids. CDR3 in amino acids: CASSLRLGASGNTIYF. The DNA of the CDR3 is TGTGCCAGCAGTTTAAGGCTGGGGGCGTCTGGAAACACCATATATTTT.

This clonotype turned up a few times. The chain joins TRBV7-2 to TRBJ2-1; no firm D call. V dropped 5 bases and J dropped 4 bases, with 15 bases sitting between them. Germline values: CDR1 SGHTA, CDR2 FQGNSA. This CDR3 spans 15 amino acids. CDR3 sequence (DNA): TGTGCCAGCAGCCCTAGGGCTAACCTTTACAATGAGCAGTTCTTC. Encoded protein: CASSPRANLYNEQFF.

J is TRBJ2-2 and V is TRBV5-1, with 9 bases that match TRBD2. V dropped 6 bases and J dropped 1; count of bases not matched to a gene: 7. The CDR3 has 16 amino acids. Germline assignment: CDR1 SGHRS and CDR2 YFSETQ. CDR3 sequence: CASTLGTSLNTGELFF. For the CDR3, the DNA is TGCGCCAGCACTCTGGGGACTAGCCTGAACACCGGGGAGCTGTTTTTT.

This chain links TRBV4-3 with TRBJ2-7, with TRBD2 matching 10 bases. Germline trimming cut 0 bases from V and 5 bases from J; bases unmatched to any gene: 13. The germline CDR1 and CDR2 sequences are LGHNA and YSLEER. The CDR3 length is 18 residues. CDR3 nucleotide sequence: TGCGCCAGCAGCCAAGATCGGGAAAGCGGGAGGGCCTACCACGAGCAGTACTTC. Protein: CASSQDRESGRAYHEQYF.

This chain links TRBV20-1 with TRBJ1-5, with D maybe TRBD1 (5 bases). The CDR3 loop spans 15 amino acids. Germline V gene sequence: CDR1 DFQATT, CDR2 SNEGSKA (reference sequence). V lost 3 bases to trimming and J lost 3 bases, with 15 bases between them. Here the CDR3 DNA reads TGCAGTGCTAGGATCCGCGACAGTATCAATCAGCCCCAGCATTTT. Translation gives CSARIRDSINQPQHF.

In its sample, this clonotype was seen a few times. This chain connects TRBV4-3 to TRBJ2-2; 9 bases fit TRBD2. The trim removed 2 bases at V and 6 bases at J, leaving 7 bases unmatched. Germline-derived CDR1 and CDR2 are LGHNA and YSLEER. CDR3 length equals 16 residues. CDR3 DNA sequence: TGCGCCAGCAGCCAATCTAGCGGGATGGGAGCCGGGGAGCTGTTTTTT. Translation gives CASSQSSGMGAGELFF.

The V gene is TRBV3-1, the J gene TRBJ2-1; TRBD2 is a possible D gene (5 bases). The CDR3 extends over 16 amino acids. The germline V gene has CDR1 LGHDT and CDR2 YNNKEL (reference sequence). With 0 bases removed from V and 3 bases from J, the gap between germline ends came to 12 bases. The CDR3 is CASSQDRSGSYNEQFF. The CDR3 nucleotides read TGTGCCAGCAGCCAAGATCGCAGCGGAAGCTACAATGAGCAGTTCTTC.

This clonotype was detected a few times. The chain recombines TRBV12-3 or TRBV12-4 with TRBJ2-7; either TRBD1 or TRBD2 may supply D (5 bases each). Trimming cost V 4 bases and J 2 bases, with 15 bases left between them. This CDR3 is built from 15 residues. In DNA, the CDR3 is TGTGCCAGCAGTTCGACCGTAGGGGAGCCCTACGAGCAGTACTTC. It encodes CASSSTVGEPYEQYF.

This clonotype was detected only a few times. The genes are TRBV12-3 or TRBV12-4 and TRBJ2-7; possibly TRBD1 for D (6 bases). Trimming removed 5 bases from V and 2 bases from J, with 13 bases in between. CDR3 length: 14 residues. The CDR3 DNA reads TGTGCCAGCAGTCCACGGGGACATGCCTACGAGCAGTACTTC. Its protein product is CASSPRGHAYEQYF.

The chain joins TRBV20-1 to TRBJ2-3; 11 bases align to TRBD2. Germline trimming cut 3 bases from V and 3 bases from J; bases unmatched to any gene: 2. CDR1 and CDR2 (germline): DFQATT, SNEGSKA (reference sequence). The CDR3 totals 14 residues. The CDR3 bases are TGCAGTGCTAGTAGCGGGAGGGGGACAGATACGCAGTATTTT. Protein: CSASSGRGTDTQYF.

The V and J genes are TRBV18 and TRBJ2-1; 8 positions match TRBD2. The junction had 7 bases not matched to a gene; V was cut back by 2 bases and J by 7 bases. In germline, CDR1 is KGHSH, CDR2 LQKENI. The CDR3 length is 15 residues. The CDR3 region has the DNA TGTGCCAGCTCACCAAGCCGGGAGCGGGGGAATGAGCAGTTCTTC. The encoded protein is CASSPSRERGNEQFF.